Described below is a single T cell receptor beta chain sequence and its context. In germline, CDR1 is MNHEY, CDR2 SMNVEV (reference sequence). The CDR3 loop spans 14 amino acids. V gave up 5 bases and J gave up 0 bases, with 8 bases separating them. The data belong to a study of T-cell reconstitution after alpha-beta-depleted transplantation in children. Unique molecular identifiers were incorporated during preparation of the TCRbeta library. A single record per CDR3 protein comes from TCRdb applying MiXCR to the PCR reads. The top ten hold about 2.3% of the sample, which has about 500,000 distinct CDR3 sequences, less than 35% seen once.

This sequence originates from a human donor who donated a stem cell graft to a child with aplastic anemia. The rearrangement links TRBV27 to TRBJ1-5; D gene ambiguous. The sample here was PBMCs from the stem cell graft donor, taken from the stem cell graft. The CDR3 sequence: CASSITISNQPQHF. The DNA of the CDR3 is TGTGCCAGCAGTATAACCATTAGCAATCAGCCCCAGCATTTT.